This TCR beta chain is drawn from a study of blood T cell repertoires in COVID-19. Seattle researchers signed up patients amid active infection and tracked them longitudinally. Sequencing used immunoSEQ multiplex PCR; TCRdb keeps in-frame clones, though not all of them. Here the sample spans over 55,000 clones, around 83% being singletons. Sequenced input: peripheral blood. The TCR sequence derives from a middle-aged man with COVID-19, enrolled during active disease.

The CDR3 DNA sequence: TGTGCCAGCAGTTATCGGACAGGGGGCTCAGATACGCAGTATTTT. This encodes CASSYRTGGSDTQYF. This sequence joins TRBV6-5 and TRBJ2-3; 11 bases are shared with TRBD1. The ends lost 3 bases at V and 4 bases at J; junction bases unmatched: 3. There are 15 residues in the CDR3. Germline V gene data show CDR1 as MNHEY and CDR2 as SVGAGI.